A selection of T cell receptor beta chains follows, all from one sample in a study of shared clonotypes between healthy human individuals. The method was immunoSEQ multiplex PCR; TCRdb's version includes in-frame clones alone and lacks a portion of them. This sample carries 2 million to 2.5 million clones, 95% of them seen once, and the ten largest clones take 0.1% to 0.15%. Input material: naive CD4+ T cells sorted from blood. The source of these receptors is a man between 18 and 35 years old in good health. Both conserved end residues are trimmed from each CDR3.

V gene: TRBV2
J gene: TRBJ1-5
CDR3 protein: ASGGQPQH

V gene: TRBV6-1
J gene: TRBJ1-1
CDR3 protein: ASSGPGSGNTEAF

V gene: TRBV11-3
J gene: TRBJ2-7
CDR3 protein: ASSTRRGRYEQY

V gene: TRBV13
J gene: TRBJ2-7
CDR3 protein: ASSYRRTGGGLDHEQY

V gene: TRBV4-1
J gene: TRBJ2-1
CDR3 protein: ASSLATSGSSEQF

V gene: TRBV25-1
J gene: TRBJ1-2
CDR3 protein: ASSESGPYGYT

V gene: TRBV13
J gene: TRBJ2-7
CDR3 protein: ASSLGGRRREQY

V gene: TRBV5-1
J gene: TRBJ2-3
CDR3 protein: ASTSVATDTQY

V gene: TRBV2
J gene: TRBJ2-7
CDR3 protein: ASIGGSSYEQY

V gene: TRBV11-2
J gene: TRBJ1-6
CDR3 protein: ASSQQPQTGSPLH

V gene: TRBV7-2
J gene: TRBJ1-6
CDR3 protein: ASSLVPWGYGDSPLH

V gene: TRBV19
J gene: TRBJ2-3
CDR3 protein: ASSIDLTGSTDTQY

V gene: TRBV6-5
J gene: TRBJ2-1
CDR3 protein: ASSGLAEGYNEQF

V gene: TRBV6-5
J gene: TRBJ1-2
CDR3 protein: ASSYSGTGYYGYT

V gene: TRBV2
J gene: TRBJ2-7
CDR3 protein: ASSSAGTATYEQY

V gene: TRBV5-8
J gene: TRBJ2-7
CDR3 protein: ASRRQGGQYEQY

V gene: TRBV6-6
J gene: TRBJ2-7
CDR3 protein: ASSLTSGSYEQY

V gene: TRBV5-4
J gene: TRBJ1-2
CDR3 protein: ASSLGQGNEGYT

V gene: TRBV5-6
J gene: TRBJ1-1
CDR3 protein: ASSLEWTEAF

V gene: TRBV6-5
J gene: TRBJ1-1
CDR3 protein: ASSYSKGGWTEAF

V gene: TRBV6-5
J gene: TRBJ2-3
CDR3 protein: ASSYSQGTQY

V gene: TRBV18
J gene: TRBJ1-2
CDR3 protein: ASSKDRAKNYGYT

V gene: TRBV4-1
J gene: TRBJ1-2
CDR3 protein: ASSRDRGLYGYT

V gene: TRBV28
J gene: TRBJ1-5
CDR3 protein: ASLGPRGPAQPQH

V gene: TRBV6-5
J gene: TRBJ1-2
CDR3 protein: ASSSFTGTYYGYT

V gene: TRBV11-2
J gene: TRBJ2-5
CDR3 protein: ASSSSASGGMKTQY

V gene: TRBV10-3
J gene: TRBJ1-2
CDR3 protein: ATTLGSANYGYT

V gene: TRBV19
J gene: TRBJ2-1
CDR3 protein: ASSIQGSNNEQF

V gene: TRBV28
J gene: TRBJ1-4
CDR3 protein: ASSLSVTEVSEKLF

V gene: TRBV14
J gene: TRBJ2-3
CDR3 protein: ASSQVGLAVDTQY

V gene: TRBV30
J gene: TRBJ2-5
CDR3 protein: AWSTGLAGEGQETQY

V gene: TRBV25-1
J gene: TRBJ1-1
CDR3 protein: ASSAPGTGNTEAF

V gene: TRBV6-5
J gene: TRBJ2-7
CDR3 protein: ASSLLAGAYEQY

V gene: TRBV30
J gene: TRBJ1-5
CDR3 protein: ACRDGTSNQPQH

V gene: TRBV9
J gene: TRBJ2-5
CDR3 protein: ASSVPARGEIQETQY

V gene: TRBV4-1
J gene: TRBJ2-3
CDR3 protein: ASSQGTGSTDTQY

V gene: TRBV6-6
J gene: TRBJ2-1
CDR3 protein: ASSPRQSSYNEQF

V gene: TRBV6-5
J gene: TRBJ1-2
CDR3 protein: ASSHADGTYGYT

V gene: TRBV6-1
J gene: TRBJ2-7
CDR3 protein: ASSYRDIYEQY

V gene: TRBV7-3
J gene: TRBJ2-7
CDR3 protein: ASSPRGGYEQY

V gene: TRBV18
J gene: TRBJ2-3
CDR3 protein: ASSPPLSTDTQY

V gene: TRBV19
J gene: TRBJ2-3
CDR3 protein: ASNDRGRTDTQY

V gene: TRBV5-6
J gene: TRBJ1-2
CDR3 protein: ASSSPPGDGNYGYT

V gene: TRBV6-1
J gene: TRBJ1-2
CDR3 protein: ASTADVWDGYT

V gene: TRBV29-1
J gene: TRBJ2-5
CDR3 protein: SVESGGETQY

V gene: TRBV11-2
J gene: TRBJ1-1
CDR3 protein: ASSLESRREAF

V gene: TRBV5-4
J gene: TRBJ2-5
CDR3 protein: ASSLAQEQETQY

V gene: TRBV30
J gene: TRBJ1-4
CDR3 protein: ASTTGRYEKLF

V gene: TRBV15
J gene: TRBJ2-7
CDR3 protein: ATSRDPGLTTYEQY

V gene: TRBV19
J gene: TRBJ1-1
CDR3 protein: ASTSYWDTEAF

V gene: TRBV10-3
J gene: TRBJ2-7
CDR3 protein: AISVSGTGDEQY

V gene: TRBV29-1
J gene: TRBJ1-1
CDR3 protein: SVGHFTEAF

V gene: TRBV7-9
J gene: TRBJ2-7
CDR3 protein: ASSLDVYEQY

V gene: TRBV4-3
J gene: TRBJ2-7
CDR3 protein: ASRFTSAPSYEQY

V gene: TRBV11-2
J gene: TRBJ2-7
CDR3 protein: ASSLAGISYEQY

V gene: TRBV18
J gene: TRBJ2-1
CDR3 protein: ASSSIPSGMTSGKRGEQF

V gene: TRBV28
J gene: TRBJ1-4
CDR3 protein: ASKGLDNEKLF